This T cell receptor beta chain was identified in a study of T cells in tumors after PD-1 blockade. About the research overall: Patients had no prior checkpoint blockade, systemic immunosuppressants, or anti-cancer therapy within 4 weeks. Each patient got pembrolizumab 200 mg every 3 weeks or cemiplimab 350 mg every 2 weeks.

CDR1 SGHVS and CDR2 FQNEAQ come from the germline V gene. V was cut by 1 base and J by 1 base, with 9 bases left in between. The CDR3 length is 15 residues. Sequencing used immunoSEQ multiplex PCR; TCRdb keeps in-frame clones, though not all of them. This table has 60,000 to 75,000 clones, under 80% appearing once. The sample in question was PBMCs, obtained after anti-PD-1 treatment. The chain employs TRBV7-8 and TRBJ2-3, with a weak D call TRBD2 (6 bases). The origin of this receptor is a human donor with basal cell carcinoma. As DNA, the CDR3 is TGTGCCAGCAGCTTAGGACTAGTGGGCACAGATACGCAGTATTTT. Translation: CASSLGLVGTDTQYF.